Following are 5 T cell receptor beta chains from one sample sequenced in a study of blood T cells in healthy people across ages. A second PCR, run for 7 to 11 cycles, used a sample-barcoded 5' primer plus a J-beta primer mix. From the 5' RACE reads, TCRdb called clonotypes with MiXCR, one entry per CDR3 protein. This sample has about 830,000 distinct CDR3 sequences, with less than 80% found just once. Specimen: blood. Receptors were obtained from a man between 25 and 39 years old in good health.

The CDR3 region has the DNA TGTGCCAGCACCGAGAGATCCGGGGAGCTGTTTTTT. It encodes CASTERSGELFF. This rearrangement joins TRBV6-2 or TRBV6-3 to TRBJ2-2, with D hard to call. CDR3 length equals 12 residues. Germline CDR1 is MNHEY and CDR2 is SVGEGT. V dropped 7 bases and J dropped 6 bases, with 9 bases sitting between them.

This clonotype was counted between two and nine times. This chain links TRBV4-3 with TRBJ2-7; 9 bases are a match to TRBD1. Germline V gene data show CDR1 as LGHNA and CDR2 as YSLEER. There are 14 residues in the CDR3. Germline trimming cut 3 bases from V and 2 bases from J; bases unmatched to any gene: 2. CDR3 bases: TGCGCCAGCAGCCAGAGGACAGGGGCCTACGAGCAGTACTTC. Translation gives CASSQRTGAYEQYF.

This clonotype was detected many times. CDR3 sequence: CSAVVSGDETQYF. CDR3 DNA sequence: TGCAGTGCCGTGGTTAGCGGGGATGAGACCCAGTACTTC. J is TRBJ2-5 and V is TRBV20-1; 8 bases agree with TRBD2. The CDR3 has 13 residues. Trimming removed 6 bases from V and 5 bases from J; junction bases left unmatched: 8. The germline V gene encodes CDR1 DFQATT and CDR2 SNEGSKA (reference sequence).

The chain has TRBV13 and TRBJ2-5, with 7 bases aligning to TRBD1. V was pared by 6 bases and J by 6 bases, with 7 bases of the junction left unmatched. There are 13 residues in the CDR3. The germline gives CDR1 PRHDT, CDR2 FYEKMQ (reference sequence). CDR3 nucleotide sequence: TGTGCCAGCAGGCCCGGGACAGTGCAGACCCAGTACTTC. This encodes CASRPGTVQTQYF.

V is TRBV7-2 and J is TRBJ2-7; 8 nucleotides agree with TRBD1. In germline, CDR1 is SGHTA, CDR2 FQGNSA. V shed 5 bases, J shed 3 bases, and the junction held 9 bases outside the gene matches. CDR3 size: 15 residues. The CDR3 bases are TGTGCCAGCAGCGACAGGACAGGGAAAGGCTACGAGCAGTACTTC. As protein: CASSDRTGKGYEQYF.